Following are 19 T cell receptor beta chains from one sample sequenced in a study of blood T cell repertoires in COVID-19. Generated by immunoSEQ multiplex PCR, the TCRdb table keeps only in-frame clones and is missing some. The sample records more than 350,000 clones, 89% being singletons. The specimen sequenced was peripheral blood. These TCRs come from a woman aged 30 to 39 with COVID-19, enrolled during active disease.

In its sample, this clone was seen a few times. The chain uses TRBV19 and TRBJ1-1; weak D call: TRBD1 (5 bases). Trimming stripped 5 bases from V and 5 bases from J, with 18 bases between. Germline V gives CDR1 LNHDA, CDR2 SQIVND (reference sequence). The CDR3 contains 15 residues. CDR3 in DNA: TGTGCCAGTAGTCCTGTGGGGCAGGGTCGGACTGAAGCTTTCTTT. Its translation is CASSPVGQGRTEAFF.

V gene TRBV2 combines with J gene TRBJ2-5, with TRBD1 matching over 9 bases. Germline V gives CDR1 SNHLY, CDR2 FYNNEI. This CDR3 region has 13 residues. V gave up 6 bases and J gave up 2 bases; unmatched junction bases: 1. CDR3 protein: CASRGTGQETQYF. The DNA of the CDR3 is TGTGCCAGCAGGGGGACAGGGCAAGAGACCCAGTACTTC.

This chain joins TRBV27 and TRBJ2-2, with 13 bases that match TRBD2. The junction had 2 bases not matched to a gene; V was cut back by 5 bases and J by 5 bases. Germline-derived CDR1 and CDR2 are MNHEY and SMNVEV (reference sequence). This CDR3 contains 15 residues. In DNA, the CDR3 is TGTGCCAGCAGTCTGACTAGCGGGAGGACCGGGGAGCTGTTTTTT. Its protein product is CASSLTSGRTGELFF.

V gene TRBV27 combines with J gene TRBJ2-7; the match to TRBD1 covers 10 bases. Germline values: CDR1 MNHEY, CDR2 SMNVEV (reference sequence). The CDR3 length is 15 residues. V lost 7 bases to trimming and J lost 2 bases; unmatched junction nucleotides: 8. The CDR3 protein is CASKPMGQGPYEQYF. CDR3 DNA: TGTGCCAGCAAACCTATGGGACAGGGGCCCTACGAGCAGTACTTC.

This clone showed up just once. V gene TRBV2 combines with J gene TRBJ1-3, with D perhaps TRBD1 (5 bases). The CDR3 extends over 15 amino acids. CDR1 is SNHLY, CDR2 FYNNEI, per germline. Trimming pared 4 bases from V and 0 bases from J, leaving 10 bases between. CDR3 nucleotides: TGTGCCAGCAGTGGGACAATGGGCTCTGGAAACACCATATATTTT. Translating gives CASSGTMGSGNTIYF. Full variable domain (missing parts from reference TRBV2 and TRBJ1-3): EPEVTQTPSHQVTQMGQEVILRCVPISNHLYFYWYRQILGQKVEFLVSFYNNEISEKSEIFDDQFSVERPDGSNFTLKIRSTKLEDSAMYFCASSGTMGSGNTIYFGEGSWLTVV.

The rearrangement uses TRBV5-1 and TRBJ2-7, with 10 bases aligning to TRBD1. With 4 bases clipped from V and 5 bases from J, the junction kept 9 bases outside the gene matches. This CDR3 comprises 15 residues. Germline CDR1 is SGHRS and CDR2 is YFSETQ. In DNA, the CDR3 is TGCGCCAGCAGCACACTCGGGGACAGGGGTGACGAGCAGTACTTC. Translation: CASSTLGDRGDEQYF.

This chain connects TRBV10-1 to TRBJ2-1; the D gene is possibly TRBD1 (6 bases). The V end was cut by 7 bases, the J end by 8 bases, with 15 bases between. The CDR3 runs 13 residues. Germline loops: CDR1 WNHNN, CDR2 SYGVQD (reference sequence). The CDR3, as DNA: TGCGCCAGCACTTACCAGGGGACCGATGAGCAGTTCTTC. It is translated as CASTYQGTDEQFF.

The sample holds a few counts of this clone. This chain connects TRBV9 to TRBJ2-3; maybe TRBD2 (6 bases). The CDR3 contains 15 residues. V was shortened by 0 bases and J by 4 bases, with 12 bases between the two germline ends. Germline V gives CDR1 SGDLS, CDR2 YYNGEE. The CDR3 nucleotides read TGTGCCAGCAGCGTAGGGCCTAGCGAGTCAGATACGCAGTATTTT. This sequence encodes CASSVGPSESDTQYF. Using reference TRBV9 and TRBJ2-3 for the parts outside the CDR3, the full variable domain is DSGVTQTPKHLITATGQRVTLRCSPRSGDLSVYWYQQSLDQGLQFLIQYYNGEERAKGNILERFSAQQFPDLHSELNLSSLELGDSALYFCASSVGPSESDTQYFGPGTRLTVL.

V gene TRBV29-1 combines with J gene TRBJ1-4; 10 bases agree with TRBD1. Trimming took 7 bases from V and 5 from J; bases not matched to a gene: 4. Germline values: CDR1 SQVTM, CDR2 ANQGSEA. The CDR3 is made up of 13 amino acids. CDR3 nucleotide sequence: TGCAGCGGTCGGACAGGGGGGAATGAAAAACTGTTTTTT. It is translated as CSGRTGGNEKLFF.

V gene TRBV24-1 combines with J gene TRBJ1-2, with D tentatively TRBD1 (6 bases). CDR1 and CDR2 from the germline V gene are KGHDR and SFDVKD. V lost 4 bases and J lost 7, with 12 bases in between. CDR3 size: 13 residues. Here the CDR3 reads CATSETQGGGYTF. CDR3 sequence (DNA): TGTGCCACCAGTGAAACACAGGGTGGTGGCTACACCTTC.

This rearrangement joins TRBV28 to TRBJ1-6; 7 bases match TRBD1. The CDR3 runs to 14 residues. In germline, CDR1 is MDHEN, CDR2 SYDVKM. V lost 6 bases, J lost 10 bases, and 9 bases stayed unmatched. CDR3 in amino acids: CASSGPTGHSPLHF. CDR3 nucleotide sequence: TGTGCCAGCAGCGGGCCGACAGGGCACTCACCCCTCCACTTT.

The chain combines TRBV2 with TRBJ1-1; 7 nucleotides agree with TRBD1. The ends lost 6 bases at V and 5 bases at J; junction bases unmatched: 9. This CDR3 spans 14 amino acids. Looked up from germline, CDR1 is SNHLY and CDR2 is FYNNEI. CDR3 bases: TGTGCCAGCAGCACAGGGGAAGAGGGGACTGAAGCTTTCTTT. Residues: CASSTGEEGTEAFF.

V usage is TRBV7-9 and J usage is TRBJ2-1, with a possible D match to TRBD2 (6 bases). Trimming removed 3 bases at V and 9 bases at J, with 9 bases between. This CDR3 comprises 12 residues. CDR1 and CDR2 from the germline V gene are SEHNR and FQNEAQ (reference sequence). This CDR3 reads CASSFYGGEQFF. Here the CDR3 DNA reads TGTGCCAGCAGCTTTTACGGGGGTGAGCAGTTCTTC.

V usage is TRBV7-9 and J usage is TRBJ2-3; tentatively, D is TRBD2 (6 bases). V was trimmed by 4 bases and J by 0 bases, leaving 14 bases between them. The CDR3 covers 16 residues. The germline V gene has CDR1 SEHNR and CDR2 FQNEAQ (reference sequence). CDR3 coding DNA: TGTGCCAGCAGCTATGGGACGGGGGTTAGCACAGATACGCAGTATTTT. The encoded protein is CASSYGTGVSTDTQYF.

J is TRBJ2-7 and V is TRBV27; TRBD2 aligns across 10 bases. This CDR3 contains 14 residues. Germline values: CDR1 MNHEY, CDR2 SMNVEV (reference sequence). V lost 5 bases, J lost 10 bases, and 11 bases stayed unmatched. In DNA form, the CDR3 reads TGTGCCAGCAGTCACGAAAGGACTAGCGGAGTTCAGTACGTC. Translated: CASSHERTSGVQYV.

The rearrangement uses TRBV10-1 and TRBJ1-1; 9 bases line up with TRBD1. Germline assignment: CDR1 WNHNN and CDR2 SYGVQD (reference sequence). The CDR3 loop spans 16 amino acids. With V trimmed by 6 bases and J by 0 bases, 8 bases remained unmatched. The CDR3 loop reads CASSANTGGLNTEAFF. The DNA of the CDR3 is TGCGCCAGCAGCGCAAACACAGGGGGCCTGAACACTGAAGCTTTCTTT.

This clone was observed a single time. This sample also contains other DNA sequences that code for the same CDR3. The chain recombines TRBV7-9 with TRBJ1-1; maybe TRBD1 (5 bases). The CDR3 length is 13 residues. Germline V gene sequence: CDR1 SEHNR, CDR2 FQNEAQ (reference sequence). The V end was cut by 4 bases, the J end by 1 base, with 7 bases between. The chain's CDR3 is CASSSQGNTEAFF. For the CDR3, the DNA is TGTGCCAGCAGCTCCCAGGGGAACACTGAAGCTTTCTTT. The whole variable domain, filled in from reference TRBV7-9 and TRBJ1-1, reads DTGVSQNPRHKITKRGQNVTFRCDPISEHNRLYWYRQTLGQGPEFLTYFQNEAQLEKSRLLSDRFSAERPKGSFSTLEIQRTEQGDSAMYLCASSSQGNTEAFFGQGTRLTVV.

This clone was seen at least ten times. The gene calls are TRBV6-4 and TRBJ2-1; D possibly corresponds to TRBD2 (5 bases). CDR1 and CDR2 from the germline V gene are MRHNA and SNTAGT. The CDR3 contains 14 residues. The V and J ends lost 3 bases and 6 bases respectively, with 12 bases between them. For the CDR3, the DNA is TGTGCCAGCAGTGAAGTTAGCGAGAGCAATGAGCAGTTCTTC. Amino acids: CASSEVSESNEQFF.

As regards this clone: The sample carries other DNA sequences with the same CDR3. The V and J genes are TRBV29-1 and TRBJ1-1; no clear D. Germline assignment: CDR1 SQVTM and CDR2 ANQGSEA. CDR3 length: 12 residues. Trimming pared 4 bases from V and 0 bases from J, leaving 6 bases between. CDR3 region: CSVAGLNTEAFF. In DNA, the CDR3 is TGCAGCGTTGCCGGGTTGAACACTGAAGCTTTCTTT.